This T cell receptor beta chain is from a study of blood T cell repertoires in COVID-19. Study as a whole: COVID-19 samples from acute and convalescent phases originated in the United States, Italy and Spain.

The data were produced by immunoSEQ multiplex PCR, yet TCRdb's version contains in-frame clones alone and is incomplete. The sample contains 100,000 to 150,000 clones, roughly 91% of which appear only once. Germline lookup yields CDR1 SGHVS and CDR2 FNYEAQ. The CDR3 consists of 15 residues. V was clipped by 5 bases and J by 7 bases, with 18 bases between them. The specimen was peripheral blood. The chain uses TRBV7-6 and TRBJ1-5; maybe TRBD1 (6 bases). This TCR derives from a middle-aged man with active or convalescent COVID-19. CDR3 amino acids: CASSGKQGRGQPQHF. The CDR3 bases are TGTGCCAGCAGCGGTAAGCAGGGCAGGGGACAGCCCCAGCATTTT.